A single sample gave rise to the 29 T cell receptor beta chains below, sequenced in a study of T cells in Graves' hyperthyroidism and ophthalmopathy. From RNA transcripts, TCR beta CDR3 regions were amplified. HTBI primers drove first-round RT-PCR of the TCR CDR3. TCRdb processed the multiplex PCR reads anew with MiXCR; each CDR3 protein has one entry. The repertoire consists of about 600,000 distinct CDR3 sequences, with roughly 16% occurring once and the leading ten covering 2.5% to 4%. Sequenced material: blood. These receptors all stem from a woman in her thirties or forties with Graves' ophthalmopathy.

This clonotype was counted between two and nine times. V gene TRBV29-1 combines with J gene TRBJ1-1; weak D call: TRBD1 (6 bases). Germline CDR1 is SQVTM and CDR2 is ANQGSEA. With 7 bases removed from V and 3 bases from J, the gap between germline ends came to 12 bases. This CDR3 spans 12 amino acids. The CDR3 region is CSAAQGDTEAFF. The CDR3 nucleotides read TGCAGCGCTGCACAGGGAGACACTGAAGCTTTCTTT.

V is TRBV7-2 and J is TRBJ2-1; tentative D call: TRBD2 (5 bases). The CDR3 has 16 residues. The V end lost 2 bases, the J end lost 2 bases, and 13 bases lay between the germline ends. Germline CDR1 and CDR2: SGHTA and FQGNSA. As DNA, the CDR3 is TGTGCCAGCAGCTTACAGACTACCTCGACCTACAATGAGCAGTTCTTC. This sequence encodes CASSLQTTSTYNEQFF.

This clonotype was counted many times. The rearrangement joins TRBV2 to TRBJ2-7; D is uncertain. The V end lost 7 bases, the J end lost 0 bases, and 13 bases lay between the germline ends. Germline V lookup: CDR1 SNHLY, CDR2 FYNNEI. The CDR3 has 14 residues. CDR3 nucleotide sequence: TGTGCCAGCACCGGATCGGTGAGCTCCTACGAGCAGTACTTC. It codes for CASTGSVSSYEQYF.

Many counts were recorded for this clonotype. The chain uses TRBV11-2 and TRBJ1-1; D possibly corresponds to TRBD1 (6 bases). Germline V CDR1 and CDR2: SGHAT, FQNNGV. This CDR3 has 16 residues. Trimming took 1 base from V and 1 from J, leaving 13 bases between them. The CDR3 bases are TGTGCCAGCAGCTTAGCCGGGACATCGAGGAACACTGAAGCTTTCTTT. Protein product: CASSLAGTSRNTEAFF.

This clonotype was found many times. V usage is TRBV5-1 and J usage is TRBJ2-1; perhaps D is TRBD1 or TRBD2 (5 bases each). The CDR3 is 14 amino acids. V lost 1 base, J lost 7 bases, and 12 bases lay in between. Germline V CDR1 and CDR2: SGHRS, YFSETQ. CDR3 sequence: CASSLPGPDNEQFF. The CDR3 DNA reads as TGCGCCAGCAGCTTGCCGGGACCGGATAATGAGCAGTTCTTC.

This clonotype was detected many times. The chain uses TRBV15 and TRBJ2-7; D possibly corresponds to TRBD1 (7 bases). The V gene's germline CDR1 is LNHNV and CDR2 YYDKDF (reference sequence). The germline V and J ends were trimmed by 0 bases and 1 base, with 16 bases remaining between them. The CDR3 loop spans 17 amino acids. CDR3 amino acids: CATSRERMAGQSYEQYF. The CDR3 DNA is TGTGCCACCAGCAGAGAACGGATGGCGGGACAGTCCTACGAGCAGTACTTC.

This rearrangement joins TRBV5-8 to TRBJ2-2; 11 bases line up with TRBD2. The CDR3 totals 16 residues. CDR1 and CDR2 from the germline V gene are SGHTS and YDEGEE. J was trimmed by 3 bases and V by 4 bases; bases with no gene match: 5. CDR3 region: CASSIRTSGYTGELFF. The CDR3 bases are TGTGCCAGCAGCATAAGGACTAGCGGGTACACCGGGGAGCTGTTTTTT.

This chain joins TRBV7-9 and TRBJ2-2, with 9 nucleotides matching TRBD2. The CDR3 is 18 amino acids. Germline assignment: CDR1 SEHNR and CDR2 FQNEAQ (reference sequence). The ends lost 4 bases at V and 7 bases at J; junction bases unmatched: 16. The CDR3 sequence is CASSSARLAGAIRGELFF. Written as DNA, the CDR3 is TGTGCCAGCAGCTCGGCACGATTAGCGGGGGCCATTCGCGGGGAGCTGTTTTTT.

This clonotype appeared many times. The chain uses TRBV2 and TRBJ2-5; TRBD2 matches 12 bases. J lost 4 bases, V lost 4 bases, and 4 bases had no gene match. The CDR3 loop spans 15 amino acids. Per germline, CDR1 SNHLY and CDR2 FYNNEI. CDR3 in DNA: TGTGCCAGCAGTGCCCGACTAGCGGGAGTAGAGACCCAGTACTTC. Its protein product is CASSARLAGVETQYF.

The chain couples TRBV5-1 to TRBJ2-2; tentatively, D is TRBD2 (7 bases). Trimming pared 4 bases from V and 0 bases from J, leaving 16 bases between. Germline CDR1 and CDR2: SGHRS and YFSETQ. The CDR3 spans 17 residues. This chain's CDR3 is CASSPGGLAANTGELFF. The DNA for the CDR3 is TGCGCCAGCAGCCCGGGGGGCCTAGCGGCGAACACCGGGGAGCTGTTTTTT. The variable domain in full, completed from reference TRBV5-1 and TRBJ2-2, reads KAGVTQTPRYLIKTRGQQVTLSCSPISGHRSVSWYQQTPGQGLQFLFEYFSETQRNKGNFPGRFSGRQFSNSRSEMNVSTLELGDSALYLCASSPGGLAANTGELFFGEGSRLTVL.

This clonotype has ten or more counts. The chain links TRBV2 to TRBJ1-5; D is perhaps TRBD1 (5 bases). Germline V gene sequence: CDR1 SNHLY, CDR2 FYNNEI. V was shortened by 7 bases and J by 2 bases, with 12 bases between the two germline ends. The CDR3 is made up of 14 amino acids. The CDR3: CASTEGSGNQPQHF. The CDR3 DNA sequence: TGTGCCAGCACCGAGGGGAGCGGCAATCAGCCCCAGCATTTT.

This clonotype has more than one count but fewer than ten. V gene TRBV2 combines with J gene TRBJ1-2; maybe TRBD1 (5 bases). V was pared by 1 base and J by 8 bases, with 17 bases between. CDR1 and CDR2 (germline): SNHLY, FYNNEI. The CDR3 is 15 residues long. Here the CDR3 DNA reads TGTGCCAGCAGTGAAGAGGGGACCAGGGTGAAGGGCTACACCTTC. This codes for CASSEEGTRVKGYTF. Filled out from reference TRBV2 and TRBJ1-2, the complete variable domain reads EPEVTQTPSHQVTQMGQEVILRCVPISNHLYFYWYRQILGQKVEFLVSFYNNEISEKSEIFDDQFSVERPDGSNFTLKIRSTKLEDSAMYFCASSEEGTRVKGYTFGSGTRLTVV.

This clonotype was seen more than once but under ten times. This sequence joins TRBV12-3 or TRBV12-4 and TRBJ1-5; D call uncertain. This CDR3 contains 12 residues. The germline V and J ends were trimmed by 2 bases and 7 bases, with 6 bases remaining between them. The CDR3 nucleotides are TGTGCCAGCAGTTTAAACGAACAGCCCCAGCATTTT. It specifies CASSLNEQPQHF.

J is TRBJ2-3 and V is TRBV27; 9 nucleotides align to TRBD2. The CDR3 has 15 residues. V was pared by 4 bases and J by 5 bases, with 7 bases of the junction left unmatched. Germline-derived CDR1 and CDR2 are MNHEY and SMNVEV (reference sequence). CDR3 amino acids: CASSWGTSSVDTQYF. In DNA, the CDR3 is TGTGCCAGCAGTTGGGGGACTAGCAGCGTAGATACGCAGTATTTT.

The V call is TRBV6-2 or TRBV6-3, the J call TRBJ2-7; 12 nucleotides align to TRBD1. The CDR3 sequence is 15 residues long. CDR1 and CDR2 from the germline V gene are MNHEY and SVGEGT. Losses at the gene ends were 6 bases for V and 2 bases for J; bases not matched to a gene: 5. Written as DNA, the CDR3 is TGTGCCAGCAGGCCGGGACAGGGGGCGGCCTACGAGCAGTACTTC. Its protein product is CASRPGQGAAYEQYF.

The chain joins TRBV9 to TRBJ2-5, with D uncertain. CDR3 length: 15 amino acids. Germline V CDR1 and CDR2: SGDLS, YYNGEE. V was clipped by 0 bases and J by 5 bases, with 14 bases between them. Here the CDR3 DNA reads TGTGCCAGCAGCGTAGAGGCTAGTTTGGGGGAGACCCAGTACTTC. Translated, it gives CASSVEASLGETQYF.

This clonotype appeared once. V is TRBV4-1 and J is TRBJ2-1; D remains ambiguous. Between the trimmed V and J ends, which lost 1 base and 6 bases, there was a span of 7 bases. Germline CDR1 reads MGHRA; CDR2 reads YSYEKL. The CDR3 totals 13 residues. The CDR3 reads CASSQGSTNEQFF. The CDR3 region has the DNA TGCGCCAGCAGCCAAGGCTCCACCAATGAGCAGTTCTTC.

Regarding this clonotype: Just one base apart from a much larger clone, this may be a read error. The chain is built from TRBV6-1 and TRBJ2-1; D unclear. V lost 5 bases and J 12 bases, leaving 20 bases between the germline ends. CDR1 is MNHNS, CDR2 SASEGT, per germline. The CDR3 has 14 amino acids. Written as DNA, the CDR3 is TGTGCCAGCAGTCCCCAGAGGCCCCGATCTAGGCAGTTCTTC. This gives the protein CASSPQRPRSRQFF.

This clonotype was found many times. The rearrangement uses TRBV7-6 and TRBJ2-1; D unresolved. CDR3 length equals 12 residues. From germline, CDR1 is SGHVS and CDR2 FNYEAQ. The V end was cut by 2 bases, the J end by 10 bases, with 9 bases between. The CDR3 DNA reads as TGTGCCAGCAGCTTAAGCCTGAGGGAGCAGTTCTTC. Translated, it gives CASSLSLREQFF. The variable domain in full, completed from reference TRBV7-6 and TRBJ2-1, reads GAGVSQSPRYKVTKRGQDVALRCDPISGHVSLYWYRQALGQGPEFLTYFNYEAQQDKSGLPNDRFSAERPEGSISTLTIQRTEQRDSAMYRCASSLSLREQFFGPGTRLTVL.

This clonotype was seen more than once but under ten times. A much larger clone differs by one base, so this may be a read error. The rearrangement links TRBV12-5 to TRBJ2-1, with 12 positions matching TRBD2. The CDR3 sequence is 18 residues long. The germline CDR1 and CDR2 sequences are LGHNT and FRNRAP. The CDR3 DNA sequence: TGTGCTAGTGGTTTGGTCCTTAACCTAGCGGGAGGGTACAGTGAGCAGTTCTTC. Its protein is CASGLVLNLAGGYSEQFF.

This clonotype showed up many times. The CDR3 spells CASSRSGQETQYF. The CDR3 bases are TGTGCCAGCTCCCGCTCGGGGCAAGAGACCCAGTACTTC. The chain uses TRBV18 and TRBJ2-5; a weak D match, TRBD2 (5 bases). The CDR3 runs to 13 residues. In germline, CDR1 is KGHSH, CDR2 LQKENI. V was trimmed by 6 bases and J by 2 bases, leaving 10 bases between them.

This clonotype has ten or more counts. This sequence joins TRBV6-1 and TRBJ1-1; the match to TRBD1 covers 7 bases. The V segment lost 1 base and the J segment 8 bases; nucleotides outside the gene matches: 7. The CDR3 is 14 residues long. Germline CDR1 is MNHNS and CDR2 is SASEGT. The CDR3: CASSEGTGNEEAFF. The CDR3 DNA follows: TGTGCCAGCAGTGAAGGGACAGGTAACGAGGAAGCTTTCTTT.

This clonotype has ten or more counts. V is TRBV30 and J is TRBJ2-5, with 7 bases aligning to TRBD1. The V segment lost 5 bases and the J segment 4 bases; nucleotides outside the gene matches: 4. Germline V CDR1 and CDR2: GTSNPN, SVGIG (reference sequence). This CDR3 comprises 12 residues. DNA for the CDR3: TGTGCCTGGTCGACAGGGAGAGAGACCCAGTACTTC. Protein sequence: CAWSTGRETQYF.

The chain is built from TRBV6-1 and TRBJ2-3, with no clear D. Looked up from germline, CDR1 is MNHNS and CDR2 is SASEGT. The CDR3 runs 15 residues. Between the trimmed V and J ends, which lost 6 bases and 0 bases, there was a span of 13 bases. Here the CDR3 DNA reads TGTGCCAGCAGCCACCGACGGTTAAGCACAGATACGCAGTATTTT. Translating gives CASSHRRLSTDTQYF.

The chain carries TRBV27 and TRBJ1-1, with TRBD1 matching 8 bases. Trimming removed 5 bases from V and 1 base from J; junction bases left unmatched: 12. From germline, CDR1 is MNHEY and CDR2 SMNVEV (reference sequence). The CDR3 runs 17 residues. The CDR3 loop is CASSLRQGPKGNTEAFF. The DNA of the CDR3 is TGTGCCAGCAGTCTCCGACAGGGGCCAAAGGGGAACACTGAAGCTTTCTTT.

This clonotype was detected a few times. In DNA, the CDR3 is TGTGCCAGCAATTCCCCGGGGGTCTACAATGAGCAGTTCTTC. This codes for CASNSPGVYNEQFF. The chain joins TRBV11-1 to TRBJ2-1, with D perhaps TRBD2 (6 bases). The CDR3 is 14 amino acids. Germline V gives CDR1 SGHAT, CDR2 FQDESV (reference sequence). Trimming cost V 7 bases and J 3 bases, with 13 bases left between them.

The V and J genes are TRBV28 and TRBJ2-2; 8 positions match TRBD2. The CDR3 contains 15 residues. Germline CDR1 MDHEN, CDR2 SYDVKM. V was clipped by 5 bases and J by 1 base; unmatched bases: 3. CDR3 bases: TGTGCCAGCAGTCTTAGCGGGATGAACACCGGGGAGCTGTTTTTT. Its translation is CASSLSGMNTGELFF.

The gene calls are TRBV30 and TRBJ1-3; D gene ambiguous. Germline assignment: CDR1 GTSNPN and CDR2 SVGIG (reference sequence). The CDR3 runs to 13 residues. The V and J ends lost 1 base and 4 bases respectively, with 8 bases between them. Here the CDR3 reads CAWSGGPGNTIYF. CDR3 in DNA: TGTGCCTGGAGTGGGGGTCCGGGAAACACCATATATTTT.

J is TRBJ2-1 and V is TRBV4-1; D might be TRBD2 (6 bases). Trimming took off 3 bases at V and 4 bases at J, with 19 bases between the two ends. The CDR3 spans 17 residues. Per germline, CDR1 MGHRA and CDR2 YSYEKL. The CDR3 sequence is CASSQELGRGTYNEQFF. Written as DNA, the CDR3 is TGCGCCAGCAGCCAGGAACTTGGTCGCGGGACGTACAATGAGCAGTTCTTC.